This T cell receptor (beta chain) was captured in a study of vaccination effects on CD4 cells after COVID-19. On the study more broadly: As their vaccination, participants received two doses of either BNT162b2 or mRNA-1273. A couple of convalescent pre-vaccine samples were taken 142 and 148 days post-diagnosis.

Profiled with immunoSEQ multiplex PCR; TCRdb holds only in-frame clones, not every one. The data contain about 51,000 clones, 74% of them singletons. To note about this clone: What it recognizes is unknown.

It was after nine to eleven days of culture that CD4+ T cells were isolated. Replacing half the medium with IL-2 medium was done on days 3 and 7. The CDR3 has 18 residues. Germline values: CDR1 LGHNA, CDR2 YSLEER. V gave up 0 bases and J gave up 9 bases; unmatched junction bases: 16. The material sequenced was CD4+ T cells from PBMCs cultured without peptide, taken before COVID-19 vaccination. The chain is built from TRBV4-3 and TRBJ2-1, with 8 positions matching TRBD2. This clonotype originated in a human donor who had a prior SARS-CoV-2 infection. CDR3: CASSQDRPSGTSLSEQFF. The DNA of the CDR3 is TGCGCCAGCAGCCAAGATCGGCCTTCCGGGACTAGTTTGAGTGAGCAGTTCTTC.